This T cell receptor (beta chain) was recorded in a study of cytomegalovirus exposure and HLA in healthy donors. PCR was performed using 60 Vbeta and 13 Jbeta primers. Sequenced by immunoSEQ multiplex PCR; TCRdb stores in-frame clones only, minus some. Among roughly 99,000 clones, around 76% were seen once, and the ten largest hold about 2.5%. Germline V gives CDR1 MGHDK, CDR2 SYGVNS. Between the trimmed V and J ends, which lost 4 bases and 0 bases, there was a span of 12 bases. This CDR3 is built from 15 residues. Sequencing was done on a sample of PBMCs. This sequence originates from a young man in good health and CMV-seropositive. The chain is built from TRBV25-1 and TRBJ2-5, with a possible D match to TRBD1 (6 bases). The CDR3 region has the DNA TGTGCCAGCAGTGTGGGACATTCGTACCAAGAGACCCAGTACTTC. Translated: CASSVGHSYQETQYF.